This record looks at one T cell receptor beta chain sequence and its context. What it recognizes is unknown. After removal of 7 bases from V and 3 bases from J, the junction contained 6 bases not matched to a gene. Germline values: CDR1 SNHLY, CDR2 FYNNEI. The CDR3 contains 15 residues. The data derive from a study of cytomegalovirus exposure and HLA in healthy donors. Study in general: One earlier analysis, a look at 180 million or so T cells, found roughly 120 million unique TCR beta sequences.

Study results and limitations: Later on, an analysis found that several of the most significant clusters appeared to be linked to common viral pathogens, which included parvovirus B19.

The PCR contained 60 Vbeta and 13 Jbeta primers. Profiled with immunoSEQ multiplex PCR; TCRdb holds only in-frame clones, not every one. This repertoire includes 140,000 to 150,000 clones. The sequenced sample was PBMCs. The chain is built from TRBV2 and TRBJ1-3; TRBD1 agrees at 10 bases. This TCR was sampled from a woman between 50 and 59 years old in good health and CMV-seronegative. The CDR3 DNA sequence: TGTGCCAGCATCGGACAGGGGGTGGGTGGAAACACCATATATTTT. It yields the protein CASIGQGVGGNTIYF. Combining the CDR3 with reference TRBV2 and TRBJ1-3 gives the whole variable domain EPEVTQTPSHQVTQMGQEVILRCVPISNHLYFYWYRQILGQKVEFLVSFYNNEISEKSEIFDDQFSVERPDGSNFTLKIRSTKLEDSAMYFCASIGQGVGGNTIYFGEGSWLTVV.